A single T cell receptor beta chain is shown here with its context. The data were taken from a study of shared clonotypes between healthy human individuals. CDR3 length: 14 residues. The V end was cut by 7 bases, the J end by 0 bases, with 14 bases between. Germline V gene lookup returns CDR1 SGHRS and CDR2 YFSETQ. Sequencing used immunoSEQ multiplex PCR; TCRdb keeps in-frame clones, though not all of them. Of 2 million to 2.5 million clones listed, approximately 95% are singletons. The sequence derives from a man between 18 and 35 years old in good health. Some clones in this sample may be carry-over from other donors' samples. Sequenced input: naive CD4+ T cells from PBMCs. Subset of the sample: CD45RA+ positively selected. The V call is TRBV5-1, the J call TRBJ2-7; D ambiguous. The CDR3: CASSLAISSYEQYF. In nucleotides, the CDR3 is TGCGCCAGCTCCCTTGCGATTTCCTCCTACGAGCAGTACTTC.